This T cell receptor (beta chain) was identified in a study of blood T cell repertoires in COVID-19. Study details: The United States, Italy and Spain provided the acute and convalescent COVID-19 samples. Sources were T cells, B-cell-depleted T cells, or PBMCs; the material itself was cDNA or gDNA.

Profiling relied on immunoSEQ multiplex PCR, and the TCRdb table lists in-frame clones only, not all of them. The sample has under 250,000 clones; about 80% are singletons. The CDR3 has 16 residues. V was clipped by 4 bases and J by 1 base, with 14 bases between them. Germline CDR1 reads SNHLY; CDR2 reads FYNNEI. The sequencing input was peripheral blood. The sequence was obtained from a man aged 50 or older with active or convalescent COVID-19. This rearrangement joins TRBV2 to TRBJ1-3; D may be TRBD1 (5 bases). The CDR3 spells CASSAGGIGSGNTIYF. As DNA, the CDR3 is TGTGCCAGCAGTGCGGGGGGGATAGGATCTGGAAACACCATATATTTT. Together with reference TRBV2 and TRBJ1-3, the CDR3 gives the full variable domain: EPEVTQTPSHQVTQMGQEVILRCVPISNHLYFYWYRQILGQKVEFLVSFYNNEISEKSEIFDDQFSVERPDGSNFTLKIRSTKLEDSAMYFCASSAGGIGSGNTIYFGEGSWLTVV.